The entry below describes one T cell receptor beta chain. These data are taken from a study of blood T cell repertoires in COVID-19. Assay used: immunoSEQ multiplex PCR; TCRdb lists only in-frame clones, some missing. Of around 170,000 clones listed, 88% are singletons. The CDR3 spans 13 residues. The germline V and J ends were trimmed by 1 base and 14 bases, with 12 bases remaining between them. The germline V gene has CDR1 LGHDT and CDR2 YNNKEL (reference sequence). This rearrangement joins TRBV3-1 (or the pseudogene TRBV3-2) to TRBJ1-6, with D possibly TRBD1 on 5 matching bases. This TCR came from a man aged 60 to 75 with acute or convalescent COVID-19. Material: peripheral blood. CDR3 region: CASSQGGHRTLHF. CDR3 in DNA: TGTGCCAGCAGCCAAGGTGGACACAGAACCCTCCACTTT.